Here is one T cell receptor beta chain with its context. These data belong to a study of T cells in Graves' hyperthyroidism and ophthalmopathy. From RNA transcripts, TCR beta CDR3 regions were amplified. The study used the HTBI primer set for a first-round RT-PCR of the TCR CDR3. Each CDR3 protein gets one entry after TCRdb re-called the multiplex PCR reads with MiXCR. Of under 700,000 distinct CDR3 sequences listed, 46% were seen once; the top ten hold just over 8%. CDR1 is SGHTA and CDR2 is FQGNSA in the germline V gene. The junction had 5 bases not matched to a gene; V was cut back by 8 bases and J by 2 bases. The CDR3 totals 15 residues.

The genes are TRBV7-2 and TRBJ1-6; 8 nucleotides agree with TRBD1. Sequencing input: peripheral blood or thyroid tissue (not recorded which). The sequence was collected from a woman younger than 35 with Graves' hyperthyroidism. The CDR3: CASQQDRAYNSPLHF. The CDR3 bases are TGTGCCAGCCAGCAGGACAGGGCCTATAATTCACCCCTCCACTTT.